Each of the 15 T cell receptor beta chains below was sequenced from the same sample in a study of control samples from healthy donors and cancer patients. Assay: immunoSEQ multiplex PCR; the TCRdb copy retains only in-frame clones and omits some. This repertoire shows 130,000 to 150,000 clones, 75% to 95% found once; its top ten account for 3% to 3.5%. The sample comprised blood. The source is a man between 25 and 39 years old in good health.

This clone was found once. The chain uses TRBV18 and TRBJ1-2; D gene unclear. V was clipped by 4 bases and J by 2 bases, with 5 bases between them. Germline CDR1 KGHSH, CDR2 LQKENI. CDR3 length equals 12 residues. DNA for the CDR3: TGTGCCAGCTCACTGGACAACTATGGCTACACCTTC. It is translated as CASSLDNYGYTF.

The genes are TRBV5-1 and TRBJ1-1; the D is unclear. Trimming removed 5 bases at V and 5 bases at J, with 7 bases between. The CDR3 contains 11 residues. CDR1 is SGHRS, CDR2 YFSETQ, per germline. The CDR3 sequence is CASSFGTEAFF. The DNA for the CDR3 is TGCGCCAGCAGTTTCGGGACTGAAGCTTTCTTT.

The chain carries TRBV11-2 and TRBJ1-6; tentative D call: TRBD1 (6 bases). V was pared by 3 bases and J by 7 bases, with 19 bases between. CDR1 is SGHAT and CDR2 is FQNNGV in the germline V gene. This CDR3 has 17 residues. The CDR3 loop reads CASSFRSGAVVNSPLHF. For the CDR3, the DNA is TGTGCCAGCAGCTTTCGGTCGGGGGCGGTTGTAAATTCACCCCTCCACTTT.

The chain employs TRBV14 and TRBJ2-1, with 11 bases identical to TRBD2. J was trimmed by 1 base and V by 4 bases; bases with no gene match: 3. CDR3 length: 16 residues. Germline CDR1 and CDR2: SGHDN and FVKESK. CDR3 loop: CASSLGLAGSYNEQFF. The CDR3 DNA sequence: TGTGCCAGCAGCCTCGGACTAGCGGGTTCCTACAATGAGCAGTTCTTC.

V is TRBV29-1 and J is TRBJ2-1; TRBD2 aligns across 10 bases. Germline CDR1 SQVTM, CDR2 ANQGSEA. Trimming took 6 bases from V and 4 from J; bases not matched to a gene: 3. The CDR3 runs 13 residues. This chain's CDR3 is CSVAGGRYNEQFF. Here the CDR3 DNA reads TGCAGCGTAGCGGGGGGGCGGTACAATGAGCAGTTCTTC.

The chain employs TRBV10-1 and TRBJ2-3; 8 nucleotides match TRBD2. CDR3 size: 14 residues. The trim removed 4 bases at V and 6 bases at J, leaving 6 bases unmatched. The germline V gene encodes CDR1 WNHNN and CDR2 SYGVQD (reference sequence). The CDR3: CASSVAGLVDTQYF. The CDR3 DNA reads TGCGCCAGCAGTGTTGCGGGACTAGTTGATACGCAGTATTTT.

Concerning this clone: In the same sample, other DNA sequences code for this CDR3. The chain combines TRBV7-9 with TRBJ1-5, with no clear D. Trimming took 1 base from V and 1 from J, leaving 2 bases between them. The germline V gene encodes CDR1 SEHNR and CDR2 FQNEAQ (reference sequence). This CDR3 is built from 13 residues. Written as DNA, the CDR3 is TGTGCCAGCAGCTTAGACAGCAATCAGCCCCAGCATTTT. Translation: CASSLDSNQPQHF.

This chain joins TRBV5-8 and TRBJ2-3; D assignment may be TRBD1 or TRBD2 (5 bases each). The CDR3 sequence is 15 residues long. Germline V lookup: CDR1 SGHTS, CDR2 YDEGEE. Between the trimmed V and J ends, which lost 3 bases and 4 bases, there was a span of 15 bases. The CDR3 sequence is CASSYGNRIPDTQYF. In DNA, the CDR3 is TGTGCCAGCAGCTACGGGAACAGGATTCCAGATACGCAGTATTTT.

This rearrangement joins TRBV18 to TRBJ2-3; 9 nucleotides align to TRBD2. J was trimmed by 1 base and V by 2 bases; bases with no gene match: 4. The CDR3 runs to 16 residues. From germline, CDR1 is KGHSH and CDR2 LQKENI. The CDR3 sequence: CASSPRASGGTDTQYF. The DNA of the CDR3 is TGTGCCAGCTCACCAAGGGCTAGCGGGGGCACAGATACGCAGTATTTT.

This chain joins TRBV4-1 and TRBJ2-1; TRBD2 agrees at 9 bases. This CDR3 region has 19 residues. V shed 0 bases and J 7 bases; nucleotides not matched to a gene: 16. CDR1 and CDR2 from the germline V gene are MGHRA and YSYEKL. The chain's CDR3 is CASSQDVGVLAGGRNEQFF. CDR3 coding DNA: TGCGCCAGCAGCCAAGACGTTGGAGTCCTCGCGGGGGGGCGTAATGAGCAGTTCTTC.

The CDR3 DNA is TGTGCCAGCAGTCCTGGGTCGGGGGCACGTCAGCCCCAGCATTTT. Translated, it gives CASSPGSGARQPQHF. This chain connects TRBV28 to TRBJ1-5; possibly TRBD1 for D (6 bases). V lost 5 bases and J 6 bases, leaving 17 bases between the germline ends. Germline V gives CDR1 MDHEN, CDR2 SYDVKM. The CDR3 runs 15 residues.

V and J are TRBV7-3 and TRBJ2-3; unclear D gene. There are 13 residues in the CDR3. Trimming stripped 8 bases from V and 2 bases from J, with 11 bases between. CDR1 and CDR2 from the germline V gene are SGHTA and FQGTGA. CDR3 coding DNA: TGTGCCAGCTCTCACCAAAACACAGATACGCAGTATTTT. As protein: CASSHQNTDTQYF. Supplemented by reference TRBV7-3 and TRBJ2-3, the full variable domain reads GAGVSQTPSNKVTEKGKYVELRCDPISGHTALYWYRQSLGQGPEFLIYFQGTGAADDSGLPNDRFFAVRPEGSVSTLKIQRTERGDSAVYLCASSHQNTDTQYFGPGTRLTVL.

The genes are TRBV6-5 and TRBJ1-3; D is perhaps TRBD1 (5 bases). CDR3 length: 15 residues. Per germline, CDR1 MNHEY and CDR2 SVGAGI. V gave up 8 bases and J gave up 0 bases, with 14 bases separating them. In DNA form, the CDR3 reads TGTGCCAGCCTAGGGGACGGACCCTCTGGAAACACCATATATTTT. It translates to CASLGDGPSGNTIYF.

V gene TRBV10-3 combines with J gene TRBJ2-7; 10 nucleotides agree with TRBD2. With 3 bases clipped from V and 1 base from J, the junction kept 9 bases outside the gene matches. Germline values: CDR1 ENHRY, CDR2 SYGVKD. The CDR3 contains 17 residues. CDR3 coding DNA: TGTGCCATCAGTGACTCAATAACTAGCGGGGTATCCTACGAGCAGTACTTC. Amino acid sequence: CAISDSITSGVSYEQYF.

The rearrangement links TRBV3-1 (or the pseudogene TRBV3-2) to TRBJ2-7; D not certain. The CDR3 length is 13 residues. Trimming removed 1 base from V and 7 bases from J, with 11 bases in between. Germline CDR1 reads LGHDT; CDR2 reads YNNKEL (reference sequence). Here the CDR3 reads CASSQVIRGEQYF. CDR3 DNA sequence: TGTGCCAGCAGCCAAGTGATTCGTGGGGAGCAGTACTTC.